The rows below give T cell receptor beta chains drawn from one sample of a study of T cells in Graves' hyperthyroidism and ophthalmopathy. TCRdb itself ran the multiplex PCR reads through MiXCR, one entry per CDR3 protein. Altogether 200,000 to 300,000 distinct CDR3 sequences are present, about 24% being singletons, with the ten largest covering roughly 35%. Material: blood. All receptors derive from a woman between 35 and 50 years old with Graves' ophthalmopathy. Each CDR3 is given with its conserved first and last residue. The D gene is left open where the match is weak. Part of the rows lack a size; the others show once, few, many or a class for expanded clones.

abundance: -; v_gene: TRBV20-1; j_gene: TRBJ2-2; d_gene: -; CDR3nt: TGCAGTGCGCTGATAACCGGGGAGCTGTTTTTT; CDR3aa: CSALITGELFF
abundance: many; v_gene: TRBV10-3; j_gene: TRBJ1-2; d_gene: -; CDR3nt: TGTGCCATGACTAGACAGGCTAACTATGGCTACACCTTC; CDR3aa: CAMTRQANYGYTF
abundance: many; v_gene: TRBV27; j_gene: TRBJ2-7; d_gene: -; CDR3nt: TGTGCCAGCAGTCCTCTGGTTGGAAGCTACGAGCAGTACTTC; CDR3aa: CASSPLVGSYEQYF
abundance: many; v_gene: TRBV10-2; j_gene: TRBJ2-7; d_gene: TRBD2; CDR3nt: TGCGCCAGCATCAAGACTAGCGGTACCTCCTACGAGCAGTACTTC; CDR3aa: CASIKTSGTSYEQYF
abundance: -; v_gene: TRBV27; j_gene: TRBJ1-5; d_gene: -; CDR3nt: TGTGCCAAGCGACCGGACAGCCGGTATAGCAATCAGCCCCAGCATTTT; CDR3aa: CAKRPDSRYSNQPQHF
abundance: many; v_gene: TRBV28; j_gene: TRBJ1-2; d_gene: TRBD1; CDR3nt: TGTGCCAGCAGCTTTCGGAAAACAGGGGGCTTAAGTCCTGGCTACACCTTC; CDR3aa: CASSFRKTGGLSPGYTF
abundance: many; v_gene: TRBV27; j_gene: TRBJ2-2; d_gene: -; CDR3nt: TGTGCCAGCAGTTTATTAGGGGCGCGGACCGGGGAGCTGTTTTTT; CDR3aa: CASSLLGARTGELFF
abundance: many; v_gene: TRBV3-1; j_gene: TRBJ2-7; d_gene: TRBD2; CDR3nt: TGTGCCAGCAGCTGGGGACTAGCGGGAGGCCGTCTCTTC; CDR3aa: CASSWGLAGGRLF
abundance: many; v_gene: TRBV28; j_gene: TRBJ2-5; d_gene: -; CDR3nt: TGTGCCAGCAGTTACGGACTGGGCCAAGAGACCCAGTACTTC; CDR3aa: CASSYGLGQETQYF
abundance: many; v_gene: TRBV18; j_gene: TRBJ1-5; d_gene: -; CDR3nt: TGTGCCAGCTCCACCAAAGGGGACCAGCCCCAGCATTTT; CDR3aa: CASSTKGDQPQHF
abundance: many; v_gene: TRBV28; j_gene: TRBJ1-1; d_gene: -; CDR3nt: TGTGCCAGCACCGACGTTAGGGGAGCTTTCTTT; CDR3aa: CASTDVRGAFF
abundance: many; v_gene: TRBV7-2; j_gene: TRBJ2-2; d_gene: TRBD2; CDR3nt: TGTGCCAGCAGCCGAACGCTAGCGGGCCCCACCGGGGAGCTGTTTTTT; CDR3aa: CASSRTLAGPTGELFF
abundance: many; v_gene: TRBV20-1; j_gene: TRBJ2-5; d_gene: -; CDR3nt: TGCAGTGCTCCTCGGCTAGCGGAGGGGGAGGTGACCCAGTACTTC; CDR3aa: CSAPRLAEGEVTQYF
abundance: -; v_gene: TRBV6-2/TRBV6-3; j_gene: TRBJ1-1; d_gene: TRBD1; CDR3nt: TGTGCCAGCCGAAGACAGGGTTCGATGAACACTGAAGCTTTCTTT; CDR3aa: CASRRQGSMNTEAFF
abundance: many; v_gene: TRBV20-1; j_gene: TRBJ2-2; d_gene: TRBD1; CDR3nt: TGCAGTGCCACCGGGACAGGGGGCCGAACAAACACCGGGGAGCTGTTTTTT; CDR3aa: CSATGTGGRTNTGELFF
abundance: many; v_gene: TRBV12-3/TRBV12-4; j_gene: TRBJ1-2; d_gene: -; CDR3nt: TGTGCCAGCAGTTTAAAGGCTAACTATGGCTACACCTTC; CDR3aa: CASSLKANYGYTF
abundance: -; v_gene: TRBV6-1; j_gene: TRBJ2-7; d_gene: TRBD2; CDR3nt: TGTGCCAGCAGAGGACTAGCGGGAGAGGGTGAGCAGTACTTC; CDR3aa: CASRGLAGEGEQYF
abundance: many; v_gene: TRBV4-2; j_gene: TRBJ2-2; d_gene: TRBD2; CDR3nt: TGTGCCAGCAATAAAGGACTAGCGGGAGGGCCAGGGACCGGGGAGCTGTTTTTT; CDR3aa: CASNKGLAGGPGTGELFF
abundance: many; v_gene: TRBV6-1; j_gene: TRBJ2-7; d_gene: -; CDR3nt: TGTGCCAGCAGTGAAGAAATTTTTTCGGACCGCTACTTC; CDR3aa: CASSEEIFSDRYF
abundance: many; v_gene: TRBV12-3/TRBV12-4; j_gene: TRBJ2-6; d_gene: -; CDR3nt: TGTGCCAGCAATAATCTATCCTCTGGGGCCAACGTCCTGACTTTC; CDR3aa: CASNNLSSGANVLTF
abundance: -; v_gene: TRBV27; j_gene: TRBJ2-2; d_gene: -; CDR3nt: TGTGCCAGCATCAAGAGCACCGGGGAGCTGTTTTTT; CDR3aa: CASIKSTGELFF
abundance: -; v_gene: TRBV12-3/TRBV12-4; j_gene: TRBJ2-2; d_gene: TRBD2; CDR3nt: TGTGCCAGCAGTTTAGGTCTAGCGGGGACTACCGGGGAGCTGTTTTTT; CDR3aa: CASSLGLAGTTGELFF
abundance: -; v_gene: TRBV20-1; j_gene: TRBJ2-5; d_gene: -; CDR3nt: TGCAGTGCCTATCAGACTGTCAAAGAGACCCAGTACTTC; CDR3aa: CSAYQTVKETQYF
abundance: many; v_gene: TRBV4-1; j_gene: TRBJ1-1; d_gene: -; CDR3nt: TGCGCCAGCAGCCAAGCTCGAGCGAACACTGAAGCTTTCTTT; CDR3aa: CASSQARANTEAFF
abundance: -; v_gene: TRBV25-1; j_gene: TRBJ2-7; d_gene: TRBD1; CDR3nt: TGTGCCAGCGGTCCAGGGGGCATCAACGAGCAGTACTTC; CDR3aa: CASGPGGINEQYF
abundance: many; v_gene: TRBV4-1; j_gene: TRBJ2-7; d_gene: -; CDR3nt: TGCGCCAGCAGCCAAGTACAGAGCTACGAGCAGTACTTC; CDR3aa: CASSQVQSYEQYF
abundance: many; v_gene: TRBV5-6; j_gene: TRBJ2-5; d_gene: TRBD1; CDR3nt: TGTGCCAGCAGCTTGGTCACCGACAGGGGGGAGACCCAGTACTTC; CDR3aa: CASSLVTDRGETQYF
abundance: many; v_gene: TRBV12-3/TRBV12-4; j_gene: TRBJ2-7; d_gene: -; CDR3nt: TGTGCCAGCAGCACATCGGGGAACTACGAGCAGTACTTC; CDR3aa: CASSTSGNYEQYF
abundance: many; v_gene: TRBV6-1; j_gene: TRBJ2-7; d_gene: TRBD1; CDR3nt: TGTGGGTCGGACAGGGGAGCCGAGCAGTACTTC; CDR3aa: CGSDRGAEQYF
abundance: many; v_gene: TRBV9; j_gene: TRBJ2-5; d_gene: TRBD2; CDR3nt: TGTGCCAGCAGCGTAGCGGGAGGTCAAGAGACCCAGTACTTC; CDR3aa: CASSVAGGQETQYF
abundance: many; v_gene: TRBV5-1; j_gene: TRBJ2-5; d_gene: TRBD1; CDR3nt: TGCGCCAGCAGTGCGGACAGGAGAGGGACCCAGTACTTC; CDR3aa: CASSADRRGTQYF
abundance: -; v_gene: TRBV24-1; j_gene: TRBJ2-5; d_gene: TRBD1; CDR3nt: TGTGCCACCAGTGACACAAGGGGGCCGGAGACCCAGTACTTC; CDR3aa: CATSDTRGPETQYF
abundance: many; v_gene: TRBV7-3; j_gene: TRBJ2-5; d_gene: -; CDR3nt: TGTGCCAGCAGCTTATTGGGCCTAGGGGGTGGGGAGACCCAGTACTTC; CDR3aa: CASSLLGLGGGETQYF
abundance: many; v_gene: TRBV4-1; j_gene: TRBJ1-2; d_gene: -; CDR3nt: TGCGCCAGCAGCCAACCCCCGGGGGGGTTAAGTGGCTACACCTTC; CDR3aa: CASSQPPGGLSGYTF
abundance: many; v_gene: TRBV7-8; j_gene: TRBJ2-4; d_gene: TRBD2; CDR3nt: TGTGCCAGCAGCTCAACTAGCGGGAGGAACATTCAGTACTTC; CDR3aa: CASSSTSGRNIQYF
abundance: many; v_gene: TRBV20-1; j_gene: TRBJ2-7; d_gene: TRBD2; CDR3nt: TGCAGTGCCGCTCCCGAGCGGGGTAGCTCCTACGGGCAGTACTTC; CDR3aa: CSAAPERGSSYGQYF
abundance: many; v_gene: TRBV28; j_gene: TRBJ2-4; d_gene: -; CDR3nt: TGTGCCAGCAGTTTGTCAGGGGTGATGGAAAACATTCAGTACTTC; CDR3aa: CASSLSGVMENIQYF
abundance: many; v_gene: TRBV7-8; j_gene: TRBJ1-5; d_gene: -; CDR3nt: TGTGCCAGCAGCCCAGGGGACCGCAATCAGCCCCAGCATTTT; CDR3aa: CASSPGDRNQPQHF
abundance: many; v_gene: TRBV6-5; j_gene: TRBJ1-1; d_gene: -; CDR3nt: TGTGCCAGCAGATTCCCAGGGAGGACTGAAGCTTTCTTT; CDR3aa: CASRFPGRTEAFF
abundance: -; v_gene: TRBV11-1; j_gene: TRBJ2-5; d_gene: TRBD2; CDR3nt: TGTGCCAGCAGCTTAAGGGGACTAGCGGGAGATAAGGAGACCCAGTACTTC; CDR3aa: CASSLRGLAGDKETQYF
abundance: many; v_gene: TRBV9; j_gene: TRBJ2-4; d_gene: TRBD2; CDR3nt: TGTGCCAGCAGCGTAGCTTACCGGACTAGCGGGACGGTCATTCAGTACTTC; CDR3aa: CASSVAYRTSGTVIQYF